The T cell receptor beta chain under discussion was sequenced for a study of cytomegalovirus exposure and HLA in healthy donors. This clone was detected a few times. The PCR had 60 Vbeta and 13 Jbeta primers. Measured with immunoSEQ multiplex PCR; TCRdb has only the in-frame clones, and not every one. This table has about 120,000 clones, around 80% appearing once. V shed 6 bases and J 4 bases; nucleotides not matched to a gene: 3. The germline CDR1 and CDR2 sequences are SQVTM and ANQGSEA. CDR3 size: 12 residues. The rearrangement links TRBV29-1 to TRBJ1-1, with 9 positions matching TRBD1. Material for sequencing was PBMCs. The TCR sequence derives from a man aged 50 to 60 in good health and CMV-seronegative. CDR3 sequence (DNA): TGCAGCGTCGGGACAGGGCCCACTGAAGCTTTCTTT. Its translation is CSVGTGPTEAFF.